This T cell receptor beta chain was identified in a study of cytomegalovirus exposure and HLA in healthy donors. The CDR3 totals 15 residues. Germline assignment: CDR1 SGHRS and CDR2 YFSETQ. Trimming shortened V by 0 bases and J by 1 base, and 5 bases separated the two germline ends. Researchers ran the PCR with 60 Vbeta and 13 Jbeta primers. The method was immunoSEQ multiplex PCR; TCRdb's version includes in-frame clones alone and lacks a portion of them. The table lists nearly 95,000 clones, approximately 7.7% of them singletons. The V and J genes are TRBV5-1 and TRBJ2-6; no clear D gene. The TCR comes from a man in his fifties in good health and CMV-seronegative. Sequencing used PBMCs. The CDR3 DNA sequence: TGCGCCAGCAGCTTGGACGGGTCTGGGGCCAACGTCCTGACTTTC. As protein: CASSLDGSGANVLTF.